The 10 T cell receptor beta chains below all came from one sample that was sequenced in a study of cytomegalovirus exposure and HLA in healthy donors. The PCR used 60 Vbeta and 13 Jbeta primers. The data were produced by immunoSEQ multiplex PCR, yet TCRdb's version contains in-frame clones alone and is incomplete. The sample has some 200,000 clones, 65% to 85% seen once. Sequencing was carried out using PBMCs. The receptors stem from a female donor in good health and CMV-seronegative.

The V call is TRBV19, the J call TRBJ1-2; no reliable D call. V gave up 3 bases and J gave up 6 bases, with 11 bases separating them. Germline V gene lookup returns CDR1 LNHDA and CDR2 SQIVND (reference sequence). This CDR3 comprises 13 residues. The CDR3 protein is CASSIQLLHGYTF. The CDR3 nucleotides read TGTGCCAGTAGTATCCAACTCCTTCATGGCTACACCTTC.

This chain joins TRBV7-2 and TRBJ2-7; D gene uncertain. V shed 5 bases and J shed 2 bases, with 4 bases lying between them. Germline values: CDR1 SGHTA, CDR2 FQGNSA. The CDR3 is 11 amino acids. For the CDR3, the DNA is TGTGCCAGCAGCGTAACCTACGAGCAGTACTTC. It yields the protein CASSVTYEQYF. The full variable domain, its missing parts supplied by reference TRBV7-2 and TRBJ2-7, is GAGVSQSPSNKVTEKGKDVELRCDPISGHTALYWYRQSLGQGLEFLIYFQGNSAPDKSGLPSDRFSAERTGGSVSTLTIQRTQQEDSAVYLCASSVTYEQYFGPGTRLTVT.

This clone was seen a few times. V gene TRBV11-2 combines with J gene TRBJ2-3; D might be TRBD2 (5 bases). This CDR3 region has 16 residues. V dropped 1 base and J dropped 1 base, with 12 bases sitting between them. The germline CDR1 and CDR2 sequences are SGHAT and FQNNGV. CDR3 residues: CASSLGGRGGTDTQYF. CDR3 sequence (DNA): TGTGCCAGCAGCTTAGGTGGTCGGGGAGGCACAGATACGCAGTATTTT. Supplemented by reference TRBV11-2 and TRBJ2-3, the full variable domain reads EAGVAQSPRYKIIEKRQSVAFWCNPISGHATLYWYQQILGQGPKLLIQFQNNGVVDDSQLPKDRFSAERLKGVDSTLKIQPAKLEDSAVYLCASSLGGRGGTDTQYFGPGTRLTVL.

The chain has TRBV7-2 and TRBJ2-3; the match to TRBD2 covers 13 bases. Losses at the gene ends were 5 bases for V and 0 bases for J; bases not matched to a gene: 5. This CDR3 has 17 residues. Germline values: CDR1 SGHTA, CDR2 FQGNSA. CDR3 residues: CASSRGLAGRSTDTQYF. As DNA, the CDR3 is TGTGCCAGCAGCCGGGGACTAGCGGGACGTAGCACAGATACGCAGTATTTT.

The V call is TRBV30, the J call TRBJ2-1; 12 nucleotides line up with TRBD2. CDR1 is GTSNPN and CDR2 is SVGIG in the germline V gene (reference sequence). CDR3 length: 14 amino acids. Germline trimming cut 4 bases from V and 6 bases from J; bases unmatched to any gene: 4. CDR3 loop: CAWTRLAGVNEQFF. In nucleotides, the CDR3 is TGTGCCTGGACCAGACTAGCGGGAGTCAATGAGCAGTTCTTC.

The rearrangement joins TRBV29-1 to TRBJ2-1, with 9 bases lining up with TRBD1. Trimming at V came to 3 bases and at J to 5 bases, leaving 11 bases not matched to a gene. From germline, CDR1 is SQVTM and CDR2 ANQGSEA. This CDR3 region has 16 residues. CDR3 region: CSVEIVTGGSNNEQFF. For the CDR3, the DNA is TGCAGCGTTGAGATTGTAACAGGGGGCTCAAACAATGAGCAGTTCTTC.

This chain connects TRBV27 to TRBJ2-1, with 9 bases matching TRBD1. Germline CDR1 is MNHEY and CDR2 is SMNVEV (reference sequence). CDR3 size: 17 residues. After removal of 0 bases from V and 7 bases from J, the junction contained 10 bases not matched to a gene. The CDR3 region is CASSLSSGTGYRNEQFF. The CDR3 DNA follows: TGTGCCAGCAGTTTATCTTCCGGGACAGGGTATAGGAATGAGCAGTTCTTC.

The chain links TRBV7-2 to TRBJ1-1; D uncertain. The CDR3 covers 11 residues. Germline CDR1 reads SGHTA; CDR2 reads FQGNSA. Trimming removed 6 bases from V and 3 bases from J, with 5 bases in between. The CDR3 loop reads CASRQYTEAFF. In DNA form, the CDR3 reads TGTGCCAGCAGACAGTACACTGAAGCTTTCTTT. The whole variable domain, filled in from reference TRBV7-2 and TRBJ1-1, reads GAGVSQSPSNKVTEKGKDVELRCDPISGHTALYWYRQSLGQGLEFLIYFQGNSAPDKSGLPSDRFSAERTGGSVSTLTIQRTQQEDSAVYLCASRQYTEAFFGQGTRLTVV.

This chain connects TRBV6-1 to TRBJ2-7; tentatively, D is TRBD1 (6 bases). Trimming shortened V by 0 bases and J by 0 bases, and 12 bases separated the two germline ends. Germline lookup yields CDR1 MNHNS and CDR2 SASEGT. The CDR3 has 16 amino acids. The CDR3 is CASSEATDSSSYEQYF. For the CDR3, the DNA is TGTGCCAGCAGTGAAGCTACGGACAGTAGCTCCTACGAGCAGTACTTC.

V is TRBV5-1 and J is TRBJ2-3; unclear D gene. This CDR3 is 14 amino acids long. The germline V and J ends were trimmed by 0 bases and 5 bases, with 10 bases remaining between them. Germline V lookup: CDR1 SGHRS, CDR2 YFSETQ. The CDR3 is CASSLASSGDTQYF. Written as DNA, the CDR3 is TGCGCCAGCAGCTTGGCTTCTAGTGGAGATACGCAGTATTTT. The complete variable domain, with remaining parts taken from reference TRBV5-1 and TRBJ2-3, reads KAGVTQTPRYLIKTRGQQVTLSCSPISGHRSVSWYQQTPGQGLQFLFEYFSETQRNKGNFPGRFSGRQFSNSRSEMNVSTLELGDSALYLCASSLASSGDTQYFGPGTRLTVL.